The 3 T cell receptor beta chains listed next were all sequenced from one sample in a study of blood T cell repertoires in COVID-19. The data were produced by immunoSEQ multiplex PCR, yet TCRdb's version contains in-frame clones alone and is incomplete. This repertoire shows roughly 290,000 clones, about 85% found once; its top ten account for approximately 4.1%. Input material: peripheral blood. These receptors all come from a woman between 45 and 65 years old with active or convalescent COVID-19.

The chain links TRBV5-4 to TRBJ2-7, with 9 bases aligning to TRBD2. The trim removed 0 bases at V and 3 bases at J, leaving 4 bases unmatched. The CDR3 spans 15 residues. CDR1 SGHNT and CDR2 YYREEE come from the germline V gene (reference sequence). The CDR3 reads CASSLVGAGGYEQYF. The CDR3 nucleotides read TGTGCCAGCAGCTTGGTAGGAGCGGGGGGCTACGAGCAGTACTTC.

The chain employs TRBV2 and TRBJ2-1; TRBD1 matches 12 bases. The CDR3 is made up of 16 amino acids. CDR1 is SNHLY and CDR2 is FYNNEI in the germline V gene. J was trimmed by 12 bases and V by 4 bases; bases with no gene match: 13. The CDR3 sequence is CASSGNRDRGLKGQFF. DNA for the CDR3: TGTGCCAGCAGTGGAAACCGGGACAGGGGGCTAAAGGGGCAGTTCTTC. Full variable domain (remainder filled in from reference TRBV2 and TRBJ2-1): EPEVTQTPSHQVTQMGQEVILRCVPISNHLYFYWYRQILGQKVEFLVSFYNNEISEKSEIFDDQFSVERPDGSNFTLKIRSTKLEDSAMYFCASSGNRDRGLKGQFFGPGTRLTVL.

The CDR3 reads CASSPKGDNEQFF. The CDR3 coding sequence is TGTGCCAGCAGCCCGAAGGGGGACAATGAGCAGTTCTTC. This rearrangement joins TRBV5-6 to TRBJ2-1, with D perhaps TRBD1 (6 bases). Germline V gene lookup returns CDR1 SGHDT and CDR2 YYEEEE. The germline V and J ends were trimmed by 4 bases and 5 bases, with 10 bases remaining between them. The CDR3 length is 13 residues.